This is a list of T cell receptor beta chains from one sample in a study of blood T cells in healthy people across ages. TCRdb re-analysed the 5' RACE reads in MiXCR, keeping a single row per CDR3 protein. The data contain around 1.5 million distinct CDR3 sequences, about 35% of them singletons. Sequences were obtained from blood. Receptor source: a woman aged 30 to 39 in good health. Both conserved end residues are part of each CDR3. The D gene is left open where the match is weak. Only some rows state a clone size, as once, few, many or a class for expanded clones.

>TRBJ2-7|many|TRBV4-1|-
CASSQGRLNEQYF
TGCGCCAGCAGCCAAGGACGGCTAAACGAGCAGTACTTC
>TRBJ2-1|few|TRBV7-3|TRBD2
CASSSQAGGPNEQFF
TGTGCCAGCAGCTCCCAAGCGGGGGGGCCAAATGAGCAGTTCTTC
>TRBJ2-7|-|TRBV20-1|TRBD1
CSAKKRQGPYEQYF
TGCAGTGCCAAGAAAAGACAGGGGCCCTACGAGCAGTACTTC
>TRBJ2-7|-|TRBV2|-
CASSEVDQGLSSEQYF
TGTGCCAGCAGTGAAGTAGATCAGGGTCTCAGTTCCGAGCAGTACTTC
>TRBJ2-7|many|TRBV6-1|-
CASSATVSYEQYF
TGTGCCAGCAGCGCGACAGTCTCCTACGAGCAGTACTTC
>TRBJ2-5|-|TRBV27|TRBD2
CASSFRLAGGLETQYF
TGTGCCAGCAGTTTCAGACTAGCGGGAGGGTTAGAGACCCAGTACTTC
>TRBJ1-2|few|TRBV6-6|-
CASSSGQGDKGYTF
-
>TRBJ1-1|few|TRBV4-1|TRBD1
CASTQPKEGQRNTEAFF
TGCGCCAGCACCCAACCTAAGGAGGGACAGAGGAACACTGAAGCTTTCTTT
>TRBJ2-7|-|TRBV12-2|-
CASRLAPYEQYF
TGTGCAAGTCGCTTGGCTCCCTACGAGCAGTACTTC
>TRBJ2-3|few|TRBV27|TRBD2
CASSPRPGTSGGGDTQYF
TGTGCCAGCAGTCCTCGCCCCGGGACTAGCGGGGGAGGAGATACGCAGTATTTT
>TRBJ2-1|many|TRBV29-1|-
CSVRREYNEQFF
TGCAGCGTACGGAGGGAGTACAATGAGCAGTTCTTC
>TRBJ2-1|few|TRBV18|-
CASSPFIAGGHNEQFF
TGTGCCAGCTCACCTTTTATCGCAGGCGGCCACAATGAGCAGTTCTTC
>TRBJ1-2|few|TRBV12-3/TRBV12-4|TRBD1
CASSSQFQGVGVYGYTF
TGTGCCAGCAGTTCCCAATTTCAGGGGGTCGGAGTCTATGGCTACACCTTC
>TRBJ2-1|-|TRBV7-8|TRBD2
CASSLSSGRAHEQFF
TGTGCCAGCAGCTTAAGCAGCGGGAGGGCTCATGAGCAGTTCTTC
>TRBJ2-2|once|TRBV30|-
CAWNQPGELFF
TGTGCCTGGAACCAACCCGGGGAGCTGTTTTTT
>TRBJ1-6|-|TRBV20-1|-
CSAGAPGGGSPLHF
TGCAGTGCTGGAGCGCCGGGGGGCGGTTCACCCCTCCACTTT
>TRBJ1-2|-|TRBV2|-
CASSKGEGNGYTF
TGTGCCAGCAGCAAAGGAGAGGGAAATGGCTACACCTTC
>TRBJ1-6|-|TRBV6-4|-
CASSVVPGGLYSPLHF
TGTGCCAGCAGTGTCGTCCCGGGAGGACTCTATTCACCCCTCCACTTT
>TRBJ2-7|-|TRBV5-5|-
CASSPDAAGVYEQYF
TGTGCCAGCAGTCCCGATGCCGCAGGGGTCTACGAGCAGTACTTC
>TRBJ2-5|-|TRBV5-1|TRBD2
CASSKASGHSETQYF
TGCGCCAGCAGCAAGGCTAGCGGACATTCGGAGACCCAGTACTTC
>TRBJ2-4|few|TRBV27|TRBD1
CASSRMGQTYGQYF
TGTGCCAGTTCAAGAATGGGACAGACCTACGGGCAGTACTTC
>TRBJ1-2|-|TRBV5-1|-
CASSLEAVYGYTF
TGCGCCAGCAGCTTGGAGGCAGTTTATGGCTACACCTTC
>TRBJ2-1|few|TRBV27|-
CASSLSAVIAYNEQFF
TGTGCCAGCAGTTTATCTGCGGTGATAGCCTACAATGAGCAGTTCTTC
>TRBJ2-3|-|TRBV7-3|-
CASSEGGPRTDTQYF
TGTGCCAGCAGCGAGGGGGGGCCGCGCACAGATACGCAGTATTTT
>TRBJ2-1|few|TRBV29-1|TRBD2
CSIEPGLAVSYNEQFF
TGCAGCATTGAACCGGGACTAGCGGTATCCTACAATGAGCAGTTCTTC
>TRBJ1-1|-|TRBV6-1|TRBD1
CASSEVTGAEAFF
TGTGCCAGCAGTGAGGTAACAGGGGCTGAAGCTTTCTTT
>TRBJ2-1|few|TRBV12-3/TRBV12-4|TRBD2
CASSPWTSGRVYNEQFF
TGTGCCAGCAGTCCGTGGACTAGCGGGAGGGTGTACAATGAGCAGTTCTTC
>TRBJ2-3|few|TRBV9|-
CASSVYDTQYF
TGTGCCAGCAGCGTCTACGATACGCAGTATTTT
>TRBJ1-2|few|TRBV10-3|-
CAISESTGSNYGYTF
TGTGCCATCAGTGAGTCAACAGGTTCTAACTATGGCTACACCTTC
>TRBJ1-5|few|TRBV29-1|-
CSVEVGEGPQHF
TGCAGCGTTGAAGTGGGGGAGGGGCCCCAGCATTTT
>TRBJ2-4|few|TRBV24-1|-
CATSDPGFSQAKNIQYF
TGTGCCACCAGTGACCCAGGGTTCTCCCAAGCCAAAAACATTCAGTACTTC
>TRBJ2-1|-|TRBV20-1|-
CSARETDSYNEQFF
TGCAGTGCTAGAGAGACAGACTCCTACAATGAGCAGTTCTTC
>TRBJ2-7|-|TRBV10-3|TRBD1
CAIRPGDRGSYEQYF
TGTGCCATCAGGCCCGGGGACAGGGGGTCGTACGAGCAGTACTTC
>TRBJ2-1|-|TRBV5-1|TRBD2
CASSSGLAGSHNEQFF
TGCGCCAGCAGCTCTGGACTAGCGGGCTCTCACAATGAGCAGTTCTTC
>TRBJ1-1|-|TRBV20-1|-
CSVFGGTEAFF
TGCAGTGTTTTTGGTGGGACTGAAGCTTTCTTT
>TRBJ2-1|-|TRBV3-1|TRBD2
CASSQDERGDEQFF
TGTGCCAGCAGCCAAGATGAGCGGGGCGATGAGCAGTTCTTC
>TRBJ2-1|-|TRBV29-1|-
CSVEGETSLRGRGYNEQFF
TGCAGCGTTGAAGGGGAAACATCCCTCCGCGGAAGGGGTTACAATGAGCAGTTCTTC
>TRBJ2-1|-|TRBV24-1|-
CATSELGGGPNEQFF
TGTGCCACCAGTGAACTGGGAGGGGGACCCAATGAGCAGTTCTTC
>TRBJ2-7|many|TRBV4-1|TRBD1
CASSQDRDRVYEQYF
TGCGCCAGCAGCCAAGATCGGGACAGGGTATACGAGCAGTACTTC
>TRBJ2-3|few|TRBV4-1|-
CASSQDSRSTDTQYF
TGCGCCAGCAGCCAAGATTCAAGGAGCACAGATACGCAGTATTTT